The entry below gives a single T cell receptor (beta chain) sequence along with its context. The V gene's germline CDR1 is MNHNS and CDR2 SASEGT. After removal of 5 bases from V and 2 bases from J, the junction contained 12 bases not matched to a gene. The CDR3 loop spans 18 amino acids. The data were obtained in a study of blood T cells in healthy people across ages. A second roughly 7 to 12 cycle PCR used barcoded and J-beta primers. TCRdb independently ran MiXCR on the 5' RACE reads; one entry per CDR3 protein. Among hundreds of thousands of distinct CDR3 sequences listed, approximately 30% were seen once.

The sample was blood. The V and J genes are TRBV6-1 and TRBJ1-5; TRBD1 matches at 10 bases. The TCR comes from an elderly woman in good health. The CDR3 DNA follows: TGTGCCAGCAGTAAGGGACAGGGGACCTCTCCTCGCAATCAGCCCCAGCATTTT. This gives the protein CASSKGQGTSPRNQPQHF.